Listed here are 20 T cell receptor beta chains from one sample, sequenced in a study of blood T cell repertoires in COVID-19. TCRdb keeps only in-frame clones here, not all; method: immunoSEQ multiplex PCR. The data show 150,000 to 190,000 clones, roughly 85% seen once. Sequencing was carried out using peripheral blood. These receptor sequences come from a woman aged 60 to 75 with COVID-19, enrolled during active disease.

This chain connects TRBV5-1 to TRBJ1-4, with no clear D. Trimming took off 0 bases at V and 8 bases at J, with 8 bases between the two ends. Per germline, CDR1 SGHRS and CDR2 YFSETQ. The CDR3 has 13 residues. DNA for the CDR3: TGCGCCAGCAGCTTGGTGGCCGAAGAAAAACTGTTTTTT. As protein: CASSLVAEEKLFF.

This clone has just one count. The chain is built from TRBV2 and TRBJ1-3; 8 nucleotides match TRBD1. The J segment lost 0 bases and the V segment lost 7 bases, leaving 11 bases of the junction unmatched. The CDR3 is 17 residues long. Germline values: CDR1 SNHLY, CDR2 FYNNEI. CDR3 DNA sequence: TGTGCCAGCATCCAAGCGGACAGGGACCACTCTGGAAACACCATATATTTT. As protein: CASIQADRDHSGNTIYF. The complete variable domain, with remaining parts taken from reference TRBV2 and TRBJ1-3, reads EPEVTQTPSHQVTQMGQEVILRCVPISNHLYFYWYRQILGQKVEFLVSFYNNEISEKSEIFDDQFSVERPDGSNFTLKIRSTKLEDSAMYFCASIQADRDHSGNTIYFGEGSWLTVV.

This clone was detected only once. The CDR3 DNA sequence: TGTGCCAGCAGCTTGGGGGGCGAGAACACTGAAGCTTTCTTT. This translates into CASSLGGENTEAFF. The genes are TRBV5-4 and TRBJ1-1, with D tentatively TRBD1 (5 bases). Looked up from germline, CDR1 is SGHNT and CDR2 is YYREEE (reference sequence). Trimming took 0 bases from V and 1 from J, leaving 7 bases between them. This CDR3 has 14 residues.

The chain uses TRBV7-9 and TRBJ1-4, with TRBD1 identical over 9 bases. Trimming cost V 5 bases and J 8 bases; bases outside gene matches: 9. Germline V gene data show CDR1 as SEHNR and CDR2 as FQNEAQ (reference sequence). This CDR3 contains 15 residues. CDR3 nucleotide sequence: TGTGCCAGCAGCCCGCGGACAGGGGAGAAGGAAAAACTGTTTTTT. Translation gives CASSPRTGEKEKLFF.

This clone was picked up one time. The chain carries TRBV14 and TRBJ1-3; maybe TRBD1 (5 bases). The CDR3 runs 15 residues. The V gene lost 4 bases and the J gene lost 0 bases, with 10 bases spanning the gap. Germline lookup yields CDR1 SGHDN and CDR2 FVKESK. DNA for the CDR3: TGTGCCAGCAGCCCGTCCGACAGCTCTGGAAACACCATATATTTT. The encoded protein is CASSPSDSSGNTIYF.

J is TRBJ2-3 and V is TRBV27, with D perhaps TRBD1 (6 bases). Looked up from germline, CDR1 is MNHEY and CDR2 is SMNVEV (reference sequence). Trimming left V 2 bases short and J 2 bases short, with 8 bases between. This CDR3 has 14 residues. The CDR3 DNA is TGTGCCAGCAGTTTAAACAGGGCCACAGATACGCAGTATTTT. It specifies CASSLNRATDTQYF.

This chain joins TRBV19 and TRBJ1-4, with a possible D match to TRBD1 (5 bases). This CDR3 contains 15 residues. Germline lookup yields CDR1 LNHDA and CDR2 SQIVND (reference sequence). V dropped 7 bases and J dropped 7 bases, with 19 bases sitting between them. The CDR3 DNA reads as TGTGCCAGTACCGCACCAGGGAAGGAAGTTGAAAAACTGTTTTTT. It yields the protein CASTAPGKEVEKLFF.

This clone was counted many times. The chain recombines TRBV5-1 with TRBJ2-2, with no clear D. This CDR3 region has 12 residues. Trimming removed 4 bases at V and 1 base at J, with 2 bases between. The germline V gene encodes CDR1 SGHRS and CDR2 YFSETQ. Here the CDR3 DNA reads TGCGCCAGCAGCCGGAACACCGGGGAGCTGTTTTTT. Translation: CASSRNTGELFF.

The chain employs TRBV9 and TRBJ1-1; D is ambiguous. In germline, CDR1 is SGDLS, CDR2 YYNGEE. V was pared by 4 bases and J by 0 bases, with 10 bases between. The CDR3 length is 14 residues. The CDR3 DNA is TGTGCCAGCAGCCCCCGGCGGCTGAACACTGAAGCTTTCTTT. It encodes CASSPRRLNTEAFF.

The CDR3 DNA reads TGTGCCAGCAGCCTGTACTATGATGGCTACACCTTC. Translation: CASSLYYDGYTF. This sequence joins TRBV11-2 and TRBJ1-2; D call uncertain. Germline V gene data show CDR1 as SGHAT and CDR2 as FQNNGV. V was pared by 5 bases and J by 6 bases, with 10 bases between. There are 12 residues in the CDR3.

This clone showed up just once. This chain's CDR3 is CASSFTDRGPGGYTF. Written as DNA, the CDR3 is TGTGCCAGTAGTTTCACCGACAGGGGGCCTGGGGGCTACACCTTC. The chain has TRBV19 and TRBJ1-2; 10 bases line up with TRBD1. The CDR3 spans 15 residues. With 5 bases clipped from V and 8 bases from J, the junction kept 11 bases outside the gene matches. Germline V CDR1 and CDR2: LNHDA, SQIVND (reference sequence).

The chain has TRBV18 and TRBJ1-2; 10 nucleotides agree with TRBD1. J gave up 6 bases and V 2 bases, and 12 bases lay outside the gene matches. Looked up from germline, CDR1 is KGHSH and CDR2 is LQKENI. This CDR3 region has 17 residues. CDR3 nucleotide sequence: TGTGCCAGCTCACCAGCAATAGGAGCTGACAGGGGGCATGGCTACACCTTC. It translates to CASSPAIGADRGHGYTF.

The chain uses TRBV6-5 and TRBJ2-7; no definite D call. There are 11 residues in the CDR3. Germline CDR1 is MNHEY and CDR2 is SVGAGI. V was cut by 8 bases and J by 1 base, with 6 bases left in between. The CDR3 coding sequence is TGTGCCAGCGGGCCATCCTACGAGCAGTACGTC. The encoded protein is CASGPSYEQYV.

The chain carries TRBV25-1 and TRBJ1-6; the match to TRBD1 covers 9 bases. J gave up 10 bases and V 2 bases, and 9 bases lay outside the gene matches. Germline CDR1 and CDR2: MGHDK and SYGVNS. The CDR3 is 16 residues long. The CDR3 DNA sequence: TGTGCCAGCAGTGAACATGGGGGACAGGGCGGGTCACCCCTCCACTTT. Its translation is CASSEHGGQGGSPLHF.

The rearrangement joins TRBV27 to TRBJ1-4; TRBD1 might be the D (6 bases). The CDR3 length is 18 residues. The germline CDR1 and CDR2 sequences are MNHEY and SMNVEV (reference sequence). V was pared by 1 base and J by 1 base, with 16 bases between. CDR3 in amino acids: CASSLLSAGDVTNEKLFF. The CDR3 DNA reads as TGTGCCAGCAGTTTATTGAGTGCAGGGGATGTAACTAATGAAAAACTGTTTTTT.

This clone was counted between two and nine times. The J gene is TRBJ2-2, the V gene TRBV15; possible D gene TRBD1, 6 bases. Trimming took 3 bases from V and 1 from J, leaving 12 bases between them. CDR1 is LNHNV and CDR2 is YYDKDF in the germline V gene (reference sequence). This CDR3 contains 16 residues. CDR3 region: CATSRGDRRNTGELFF. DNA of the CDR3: TGTGCCACCAGCAGGGGTGACAGGCGGAACACCGGGGAGCTGTTTTTT.

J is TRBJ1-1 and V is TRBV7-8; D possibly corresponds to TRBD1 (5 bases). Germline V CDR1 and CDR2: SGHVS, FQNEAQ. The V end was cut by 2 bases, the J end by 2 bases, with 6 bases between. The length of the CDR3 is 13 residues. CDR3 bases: TGTGCCAGCAGCTTAAGGGGAAACACTGAAGCTTTCTTT. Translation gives CASSLRGNTEAFF.

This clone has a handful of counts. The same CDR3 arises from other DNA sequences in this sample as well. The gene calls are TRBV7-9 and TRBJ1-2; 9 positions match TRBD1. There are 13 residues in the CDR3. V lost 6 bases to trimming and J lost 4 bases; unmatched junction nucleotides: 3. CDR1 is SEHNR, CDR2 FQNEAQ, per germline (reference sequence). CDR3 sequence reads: CASSPDRGYGYTF. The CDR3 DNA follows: TGTGCCAGCAGTCCGGACAGGGGCTATGGCTACACCTTC.

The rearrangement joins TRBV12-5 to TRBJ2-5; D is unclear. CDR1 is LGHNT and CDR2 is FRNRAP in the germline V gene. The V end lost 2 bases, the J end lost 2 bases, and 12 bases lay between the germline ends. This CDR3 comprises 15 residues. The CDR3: CASGLSNTQQETQYF. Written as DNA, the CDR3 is TGTGCTAGTGGTTTGTCCAACACCCAACAAGAGACCCAGTACTTC.

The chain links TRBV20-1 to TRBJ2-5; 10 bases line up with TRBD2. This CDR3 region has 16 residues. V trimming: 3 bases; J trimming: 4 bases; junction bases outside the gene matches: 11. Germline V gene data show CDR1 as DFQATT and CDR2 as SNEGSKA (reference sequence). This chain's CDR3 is CSASGLAGVPGETQYF. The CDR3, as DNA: TGCAGTGCTAGTGGGCTAGCGGGAGTCCCGGGAGAGACCCAGTACTTC.